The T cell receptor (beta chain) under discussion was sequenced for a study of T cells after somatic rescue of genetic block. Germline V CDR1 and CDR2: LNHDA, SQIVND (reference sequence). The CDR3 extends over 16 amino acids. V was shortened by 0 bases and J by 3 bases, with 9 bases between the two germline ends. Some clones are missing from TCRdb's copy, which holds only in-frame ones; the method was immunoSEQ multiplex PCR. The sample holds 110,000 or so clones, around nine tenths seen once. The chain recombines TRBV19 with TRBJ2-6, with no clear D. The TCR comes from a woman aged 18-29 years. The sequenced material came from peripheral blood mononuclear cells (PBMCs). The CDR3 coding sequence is TGTGCCAGTAGTATAGATACCGCTGGTGGGGCCAACGTCCTGACTTTC. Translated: CASSIDTAGGANVLTF.